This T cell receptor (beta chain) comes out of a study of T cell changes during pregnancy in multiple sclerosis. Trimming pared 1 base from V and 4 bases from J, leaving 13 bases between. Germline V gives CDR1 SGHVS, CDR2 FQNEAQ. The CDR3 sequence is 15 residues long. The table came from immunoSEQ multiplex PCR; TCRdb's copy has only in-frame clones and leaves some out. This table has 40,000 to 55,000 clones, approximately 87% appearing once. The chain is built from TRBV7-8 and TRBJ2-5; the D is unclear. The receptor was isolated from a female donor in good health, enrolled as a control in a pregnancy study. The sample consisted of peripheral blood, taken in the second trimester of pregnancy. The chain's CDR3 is CASSLVASGIETQYF. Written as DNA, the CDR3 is TGTGCCAGCAGCTTAGTAGCATCGGGTATAGAGACCCAGTACTTC.